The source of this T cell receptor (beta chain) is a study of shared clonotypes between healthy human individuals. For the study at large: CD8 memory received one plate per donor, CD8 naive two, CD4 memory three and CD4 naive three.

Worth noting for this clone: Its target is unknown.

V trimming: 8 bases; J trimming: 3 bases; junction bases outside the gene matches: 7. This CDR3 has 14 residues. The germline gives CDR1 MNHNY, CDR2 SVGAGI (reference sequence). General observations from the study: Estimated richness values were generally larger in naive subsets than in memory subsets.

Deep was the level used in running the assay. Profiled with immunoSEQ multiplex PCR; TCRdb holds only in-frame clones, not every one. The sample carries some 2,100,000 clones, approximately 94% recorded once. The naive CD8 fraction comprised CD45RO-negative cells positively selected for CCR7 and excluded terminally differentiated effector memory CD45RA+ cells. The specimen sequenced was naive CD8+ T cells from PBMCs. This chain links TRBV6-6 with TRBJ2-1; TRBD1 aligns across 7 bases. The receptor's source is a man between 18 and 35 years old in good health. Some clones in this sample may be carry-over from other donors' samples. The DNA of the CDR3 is TGTGCCAGCTCGGTGACAGGGCTCTACAATGAGCAGTTCTTC. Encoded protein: CASSVTGLYNEQFF.